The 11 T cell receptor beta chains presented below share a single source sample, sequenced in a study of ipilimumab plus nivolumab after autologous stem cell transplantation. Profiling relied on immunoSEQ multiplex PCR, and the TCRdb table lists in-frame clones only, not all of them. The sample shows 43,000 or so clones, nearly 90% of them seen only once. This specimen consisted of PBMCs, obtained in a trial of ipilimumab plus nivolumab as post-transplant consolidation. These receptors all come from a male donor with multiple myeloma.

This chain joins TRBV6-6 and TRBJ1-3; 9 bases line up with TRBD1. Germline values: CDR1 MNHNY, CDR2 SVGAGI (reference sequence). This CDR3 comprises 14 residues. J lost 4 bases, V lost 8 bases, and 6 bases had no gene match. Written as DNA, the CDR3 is TGTGCCAGCTCCGGGACAGGGCAAGGAAACACCATATATTTT. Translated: CASSGTGQGNTIYF.

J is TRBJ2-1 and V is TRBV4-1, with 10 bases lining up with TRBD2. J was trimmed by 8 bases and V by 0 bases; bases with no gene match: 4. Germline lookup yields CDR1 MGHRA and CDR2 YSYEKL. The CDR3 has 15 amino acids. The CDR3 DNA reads TGCGCCAGCAGCCAAGATCCTAGCGGGAGACATGAGCAGTTCTTC. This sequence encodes CASSQDPSGRHEQFF.

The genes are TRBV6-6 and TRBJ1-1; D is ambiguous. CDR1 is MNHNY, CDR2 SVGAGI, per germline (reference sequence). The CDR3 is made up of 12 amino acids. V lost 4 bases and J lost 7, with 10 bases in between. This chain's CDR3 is CASSLREDEAFF. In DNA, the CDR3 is TGTGCCAGCAGTTTAAGGGAGGATGAAGCTTTCTTT.

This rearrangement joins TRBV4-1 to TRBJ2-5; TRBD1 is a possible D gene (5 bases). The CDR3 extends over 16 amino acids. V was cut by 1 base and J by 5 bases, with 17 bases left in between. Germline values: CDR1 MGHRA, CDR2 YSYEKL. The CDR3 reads CASSQGGRGPWETQYF. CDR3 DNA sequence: TGCGCCAGCAGCCAAGGGGGCAGAGGTCCGTGGGAGACCCAGTACTTC.

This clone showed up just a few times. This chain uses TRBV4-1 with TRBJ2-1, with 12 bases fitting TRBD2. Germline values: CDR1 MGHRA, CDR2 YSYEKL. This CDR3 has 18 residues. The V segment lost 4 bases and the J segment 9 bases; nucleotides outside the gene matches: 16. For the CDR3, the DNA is TGCGCCAGCAGCCGGTTCCTCCCGCCTAGCGGGAGGGGGGGTGAGCAGTTCTTC. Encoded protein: CASSRFLPPSGRGGEQFF.

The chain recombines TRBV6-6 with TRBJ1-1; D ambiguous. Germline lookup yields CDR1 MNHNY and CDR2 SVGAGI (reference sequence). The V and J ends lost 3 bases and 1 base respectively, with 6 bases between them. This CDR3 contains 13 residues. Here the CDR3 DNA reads TGTGCCAGCAGTTATCTAGCGAACACTGAAGCTTTCTTT. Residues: CASSYLANTEAFF.

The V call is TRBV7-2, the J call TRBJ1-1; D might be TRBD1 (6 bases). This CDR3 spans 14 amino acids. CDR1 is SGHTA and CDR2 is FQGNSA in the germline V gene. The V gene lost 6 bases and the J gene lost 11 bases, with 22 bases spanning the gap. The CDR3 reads CASRKQQGAGVAFF. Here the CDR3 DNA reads TGTGCCAGCAGGAAACAGCAAGGGGCAGGGGTGGCTTTCTTT.

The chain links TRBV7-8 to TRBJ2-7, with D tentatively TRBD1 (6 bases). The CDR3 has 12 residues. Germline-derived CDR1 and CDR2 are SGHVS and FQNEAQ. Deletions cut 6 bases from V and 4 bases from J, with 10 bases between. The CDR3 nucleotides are TGTGCCAGCAGTAGGCAGGGGTACGAGCAGTACTTC. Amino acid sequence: CASSRQGYEQYF. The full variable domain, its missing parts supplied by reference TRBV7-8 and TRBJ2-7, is GAGVSQSPRYKVAKRGQDVALRCDPISGHVSLFWYQQALGQGPEFLTYFQNEAQLDKSGLPSDRFFAERPEGSVSTLKIQRTQQEDSAVYLCASSRQGYEQYFGPGTRLTVT.

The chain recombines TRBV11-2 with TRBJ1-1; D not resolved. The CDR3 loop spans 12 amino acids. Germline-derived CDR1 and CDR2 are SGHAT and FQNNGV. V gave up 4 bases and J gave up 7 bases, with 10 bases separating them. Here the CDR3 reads CASSYVRVEAFF. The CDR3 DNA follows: TGTGCCAGCAGCTACGTAAGAGTTGAAGCTTTCTTT.

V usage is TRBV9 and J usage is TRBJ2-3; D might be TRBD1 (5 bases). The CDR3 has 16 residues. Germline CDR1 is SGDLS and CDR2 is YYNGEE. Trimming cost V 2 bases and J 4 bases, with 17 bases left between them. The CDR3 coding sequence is TGTGCCAGCAGCGTCACCCCTAGGCTAGGGGCAGATACGCAGTATTTT. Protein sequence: CASSVTPRLGADTQYF.

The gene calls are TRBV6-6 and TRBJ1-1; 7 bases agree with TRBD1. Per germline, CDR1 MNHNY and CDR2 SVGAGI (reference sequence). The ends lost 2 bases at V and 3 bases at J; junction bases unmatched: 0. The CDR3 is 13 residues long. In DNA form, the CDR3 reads TGTGCCAGCAGTTACGACAGGGACACTGAAGCTTTCTTT. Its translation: CASSYDRDTEAFF.